A selection of T cell receptor beta chains follows, all from one sample in a study of human T cells and chemical hapten exposure. MiXCR, applied by TCRdb to the RACE reads, yields one record per CDR3 protein. Counted here are 96,000 or so distinct CDR3 sequences, about a tenth occurring once; the ten biggest clones make up more than 2%. Sequencing was performed on whole blood, taken in connection with sensitization to the hapten diphenylcyclopropenone (DPC). These receptors all come from a middle-aged woman with alopecia areata. Some clones in this sample may be carry-over from other donors' samples. Both conserved end residues are part of each CDR3. The D gene is left open where the match is weak. Clone size is given for some rows only: seen once, a few or many times, or a class if the clone is expanded.

>.|TRBJ1-5|TRBV20-1|many
TGCAGTGCTAGAAGTACAGGGAGGAGCAATCAGCCCCAGCATTTT
CSARSTGRSNQPQHF
>.|TRBJ1-1|TRBV3-1|few
TGTGCCAGCAGCCCTCTTACAGGGAGGAACACTGAAGCTTTCTTT
CASSPLTGRNTEAFF
>.|TRBJ1-2|TRBV5-6|.
TGTGCCAGCAGCTCCGTGGAGGGGTTAAGTGGCTACACCTTC
CASSSVEGLSGYTF
>.|TRBJ2-7|TRBV5-6|.
TGTGCCAGCAGCCAGGGCGGACAGCGCTCCTACGAGCAGTACTTC
CASSQGGQRSYEQYF
>TRBD2|TRBJ2-2|TRBV12-3/TRBV12-4|few
TGTGCCAGCAGTTTAGCGGGAGGGCTAACCGGGGAGCTGTTTTTT
CASSLAGGLTGELFF
>.|TRBJ2-3|TRBV12-3/TRBV12-4|many
TGTGCCAGCAGCCTTACGGGAGATACGCAGTATTTT
CASSLTGDTQYF
>.|TRBJ1-1|TRBV28|.
TGTGCCAGCAGGATTTTAAGTAGCACTGAAGCTTTCTTT
CASRILSSTEAFF
>TRBD2|TRBJ2-1|TRBV7-6|.
TGTGCCAGCAGCTTGACTAGCGGGATATACAATGAGCAGTTCTTC
CASSLTSGIYNEQFF
>.|TRBJ2-5|TRBV10-3|many
TGTGCCATCAGAGATTCTCTTGGACAGGAGACCCAGTACTTC
CAIRDSLGQETQYF
>.|TRBJ2-1|TRBV28|many
TGTGCCAGCAGTAAGGGACTCTACAATGAGCAGTTCTTC
CASSKGLYNEQFF
>.|TRBJ2-7|TRBV6-1|.
TGTGCCAGCAGTGAGTACAGGGCGTACGAGCAGTACTTC
CASSEYRAYEQYF
>.|TRBJ1-1|TRBV28|many
TGTGCCAGCAGTTTTGTTGGGCGGATCACTGAAGCTTTCTTT
CASSFVGRITEAFF
>.|TRBJ1-1|TRBV28|few
TGTGCCAGCAGTCCCCCCGGGGGGGTGGGGGCTTTCTTT
CASSPPGGVGAFF
>TRBD1|TRBJ2-3|TRBV7-9|many
TGTGCCAGCAGGTCCGAAAGGGGGCCCACAGATACGCAGTATTTT
CASRSERGPTDTQYF
>TRBD2|TRBJ2-1|TRBV5-1|many
TGCGCCAGCAGCGAACTAGCGGGACAAGGCAATGAGCAGTTCTTC
CASSELAGQGNEQFF
>.|TRBJ2-6|TRBV7-2|few
TGTGCCAGCAGCTTAGTTTCAGTATCTGGGGCCAACGTCCTGACTTTC
CASSLVSVSGANVLTF
>.|TRBJ1-3|TRBV18|few
TGTGCCAGCTCACTCGCCGACTGGGGCTCTGGAAACACCATATATTTT
CASSLADWGSGNTIYF
>.|TRBJ2-5|TRBV27|.
TGTGCCAGCAGTTCCCCGGGACTCGGCCGGACCCAGTACTTC
CASSSPGLGRTQYF
>.|TRBJ2-3|TRBV27|.
TGTGCCACCGCAGTTAGTCCATCCCACACAGATACGCAGTATTTT
CATAVSPSHTDTQYF
>.|TRBJ2-7|TRBV5-1|few
TGCGCCAGCAGCTTACTTGGGGGGCTGGACGAGCAGTACTTC
CASSLLGGLDEQYF
>.|TRBJ2-5|TRBV7-9|many
TGTGCCAGCAGCTTTTATAGCTTGGAGACCCAGTACTTC
CASSFYSLETQYF
>.|TRBJ1-2|TRBV21-1|many
TGTGCCAGCAGCCCGGAGGGACAGGGAAGGAGCTATGGCTACACCTTC
CASSPEGQGRSYGYTF
>TRBD2|TRBJ2-7|TRBV28|many
TGTGCCAGCCGTACTAGCGGGAGTTTGTACGAGCAGTACTTC
CASRTSGSLYEQYF
>TRBD2|TRBJ2-2|TRBV5-5|.
TGTGCCGGCGGGACTAGCGGGACGAACACCGGGGAGCTGTTTTTT
CAGGTSGTNTGELFF
>TRBD2|TRBJ2-7|TRBV30|many
TGTGCCTGGACCCGCGGGAGGGCCTCCTACGAGCAGTACTTC
CAWTRGRASYEQYF
>.|TRBJ1-4|TRBV29-1|many
TGCAGCGTTGGTGTCTCCAGGGAAAAACTGTTTTTT
CSVGVSREKLFF
>TRBD1|TRBJ1-6|TRBV28|.
TGTGCCAGCAGCGGGGTGACAGGGTCCTATAATTCACCCCTCCACTTT
CASSGVTGSYNSPLHF
>.|TRBJ2-7|TRBV16|many
TGTGCCAGCAGCCAACAGGAATGGTACGAGCAGTACTTC
CASSQQEWYEQYF
>.|TRBJ1-1|TRBV28|.
TGTGCCAGCAGTTTGGGTGGGAAGGCTGAAGCTTTCTTT
CASSLGGKAEAFF
>TRBD2|TRBJ2-1|TRBV19|few
TGTGCCAGTCGTCCTAGCGGGGGTTTCTTTAGCTCCTACAATGAGCAGTTCTTC
CASRPSGGFFSSYNEQFF
>.|TRBJ1-4|TRBV7-2|few
TGTGCCAGCAGCCAGACAGTAGATAATGAAAAACTGTTTTTT
CASSQTVDNEKLFF
>.|TRBJ2-3|TRBV28|few
TGTGCCAGCAGTGCAAAGGTGGCAGATACGCAGTATTTT
CASSAKVADTQYF
>.|TRBJ2-1|TRBV21-1|.
TGTGCCAGCAGCAAAACCCCCCCGGTCCTAGCGGGAGCCGACAATGAGCAGTTCTTC
CASSKTPPVLAGADNEQFF
>TRBD2|TRBJ2-3|TRBV5-4|many
TGTGCCAGCACCCGCCGGACTAGCGGGAGCACAGATACGCAGTATTTT
CASTRRTSGSTDTQYF
>.|TRBJ2-2|TRBV6-1|.
TGTGCCAGCGGACAGAGCAGGCCCGGGGAGCTGTTTTTT
CASGQSRPGELFF
>TRBD1|TRBJ2-7|TRBV18|many
TGTGCCAGCTCACCGTACTCGGGACAGGGGATAAGCGAGCAGTACTTC
CASSPYSGQGISEQYF
>.|TRBJ2-3|TRBV12-3/TRBV12-4|many
TGTGCCAGCACTACCGGACGGGCTAGCACAGATACGCAGTATTTT
CASTTGRASTDTQYF
>.|TRBJ2-7|TRBV29-1|few
TGCAGCGTCGCACAAGGAACCTACGAGCAGTACTTC
CSVAQGTYEQYF
>.|TRBJ2-7|TRBV20-1|.
TGCAGTGCTAGAGTCCTACAGGGCTCCCACGAGCAGTACTTC
CSARVLQGSHEQYF
>.|TRBJ1-6|TRBV7-2|.
TGTGCCAGCAGCTTAGCGGGCAAGGGGAATAATTCACCCCTCCACTTT
CASSLAGKGNNSPLHF
>.|TRBJ2-1|TRBV28|many
TGTGCCAGCAGGAGACCTACTTCCTCCTACAATGAGCAGTTCTTC
CASRRPTSSYNEQFF
>.|TRBJ2-7|TRBV4-1|.
TGCGCCAGCAGCCAAAATGGGGGGCCCGGGACGTTCCCCTACGAGCAGTACTTC
CASSQNGGPGTFPYEQYF
>.|TRBJ2-3|TRBV12-3/TRBV12-4|.
TGTGCCAGCAGTTTACAAGGGGCCCCGGATACGCAGTATTTT
CASSLQGAPDTQYF
>.|TRBJ2-6|TRBV11-2|.
TGTGCCGGCAGCTTCGACGGATACTCTGGGGCCAACGTCCTGACTTTC
CAGSFDGYSGANVLTF
>.|TRBJ2-7|TRBV29-1|many
TGCAGCGTTAGCCCCGGGACACCTTACTACGAGCAGTACTTC
CSVSPGTPYYEQYF
>.|TRBJ2-2|TRBV29-1|.
TGCAGCGTGAAATACAGGACCGGGGAGCTGTTTTTT
CSVKYRTGELFF
>.|TRBJ1-2|TRBV6-5|.
TGTGCCAGCAGTTACCCGGACCGATATGGCTACACCTTC
CASSYPDRYGYTF
>.|TRBJ2-2|TRBV27|many
TGTGCCAGCAGTTTAAGGCAGGCCTTCCCCGGGGAGCTGTTTTTT
CASSLRQAFPGELFF
>.|TRBJ1-1|TRBV14|.
TGTGCCAGCAGCCAGTACGGAGACACTGAAGCTTTCTTT
CASSQYGDTEAFF
>.|TRBJ2-7|TRBV4-3|few
TGCGCCAGCAGCGTTAGGAGGGAATCCTACGAGCAGTACTTC
CASSVRRESYEQYF
>.|TRBJ2-6|TRBV12-3/TRBV12-4|few
TGTGCCAGCAGTCTTCACAGTGCTGGGGCCAACGTCCTGACTTTC
CASSLHSAGANVLTF
>.|TRBJ1-2|TRBV20-1|few
TGCAGTGCTCCATTGTCCACCAACTATGGCTACACCTTC
CSAPLSTNYGYTF
>TRBD1|TRBJ2-1|TRBV7-2|few
TGTGCCAGCAGGATGGGACAGGGTTACAATGAGCAGTTCTTC
CASRMGQGYNEQFF
>.|TRBJ2-1|TRBV6-4|few
TGTGCCAGCAGTGACGGCGGGGATCACAATGAGCAGTTCTTC
CASSDGGDHNEQFF
>.|TRBJ2-7|TRBV6-2/TRBV6-3|.
TGTGCCAGCAACAACCGGGCATTATCCTACGAGCAGTACTTC
CASNNRALSYEQYF
>.|TRBJ2-6|TRBV5-1|.
TGCGCCAGCAGCTTGCCCTCGCCAGGGGCCAACGTCCTGACTTTC
CASSLPSPGANVLTF
>.|TRBJ2-5|TRBV12-3/TRBV12-4|.
TGTGCCAGCAGGGCCCGGACCATGGGGATTCAGGAGACCCAGTACTTC
CASRARTMGIQETQYF
>.|TRBJ1-2|TRBV3-1|few
TGTGCCAGCAGCCAAGGGGGAGGCGGCTACACCTTC
CASSQGGGGYTF
>TRBD1|TRBJ1-5|TRBV29-1|.
TGCAGCGTTGGGACAGGTCGCAATCAGCCCCAGCATTTT
CSVGTGRNQPQHF